This T cell receptor beta chain was documented in a study of shared clonotypes between healthy human individuals. Study-level findings and limits: Larger estimated richness was generally seen in naive subsets than in memory subsets.

At deep level, the assay was performed. Each PCR replicate from the sorted subsets contained around 0.2 ug DNA, which is around 30,000 T cell genomes. Some clones are missing from TCRdb's copy, which holds only in-frame ones; the method was immunoSEQ multiplex PCR. The table lists 800,000 to 1,200,000 clones, about 80% of them singletons. On this clone itself: Antigen unknown.

The CDR3 has 16 amino acids. Trimming removed 5 bases at V and 3 bases at J, with 17 bases between. Germline CDR1 reads PRHDT; CDR2 reads FYEKMQ (reference sequence). The specimen was memory CD4+ T cells from PBMCs. Subset indicated: CD45RA-negative fraction. J is TRBJ2-1 and V is TRBV13; possibly TRBD1 for D (6 bases). This receptor was obtained from a man in his late teens or twenties in good health. Some clones in this sample may be carry-over from other donors' samples. The CDR3 region is CASSTRRGQFYNEQFF. Here the CDR3 DNA reads TGTGCCAGCAGCACCCGCCGAGGACAGTTCTACAATGAGCAGTTCTTC.